This T cell receptor (beta chain) was recovered during a study of blood T cell repertoires in COVID-19. Study-level information: COVID-19 samples collected from the United States, Italy and Spain covered acute and convalescent phases. T cells, B-cell-depleted T cells, or PBMCs provided the cDNA or gDNA that served as material.

Germline CDR1 SGDLS, CDR2 YYNGEE. The V gene end was trimmed by 4 bases and the J gene end by 3 bases; junction bases not matched to a gene: 4. CDR3 length equals 15 residues. In the original workflow: Amplified reference gene primers provided the basis for estimating nucleated cell counts. Profiling relied on immunoSEQ multiplex PCR, and the TCRdb table lists in-frame clones only, not all of them. The V and J calls and clone size were taken over from that table, and D and trimming were inferred from the DNA. The sample has tens of thousands of clones; roughly 80% are singletons. The sequenced material came from peripheral blood. The chain couples TRBV9 to TRBJ1-3; 10 positions match TRBD1. The source of this sequence is a woman of 80 years or more with active or convalescent COVID-19. The CDR3 loop reads CASSPRTGGGNTIYF. In nucleotides, the CDR3 is TGTGCCAGCAGCCCCAGGACAGGGGGTGGAAACACCATATATTTT.